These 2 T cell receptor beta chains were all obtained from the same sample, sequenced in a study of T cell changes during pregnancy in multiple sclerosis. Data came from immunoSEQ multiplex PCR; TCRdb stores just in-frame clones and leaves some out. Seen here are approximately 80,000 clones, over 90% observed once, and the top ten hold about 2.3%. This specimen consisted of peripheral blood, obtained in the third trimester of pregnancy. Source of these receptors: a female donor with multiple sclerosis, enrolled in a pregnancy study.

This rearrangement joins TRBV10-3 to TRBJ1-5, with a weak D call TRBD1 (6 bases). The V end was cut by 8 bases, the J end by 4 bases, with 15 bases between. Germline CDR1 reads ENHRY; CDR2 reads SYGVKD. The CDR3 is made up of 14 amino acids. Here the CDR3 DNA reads TGTGCCATCTGGAAGGGGGATACGAATCAGCCCCAGCATTTT. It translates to CAIWKGDTNQPQHF.

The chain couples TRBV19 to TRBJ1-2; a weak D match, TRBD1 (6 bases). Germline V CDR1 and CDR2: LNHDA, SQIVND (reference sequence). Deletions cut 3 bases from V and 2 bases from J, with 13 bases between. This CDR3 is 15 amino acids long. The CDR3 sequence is CASSIDSTGNYGYTF. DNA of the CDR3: TGTGCCAGTAGTATTGACTCTACAGGGAACTATGGCTACACCTTC.